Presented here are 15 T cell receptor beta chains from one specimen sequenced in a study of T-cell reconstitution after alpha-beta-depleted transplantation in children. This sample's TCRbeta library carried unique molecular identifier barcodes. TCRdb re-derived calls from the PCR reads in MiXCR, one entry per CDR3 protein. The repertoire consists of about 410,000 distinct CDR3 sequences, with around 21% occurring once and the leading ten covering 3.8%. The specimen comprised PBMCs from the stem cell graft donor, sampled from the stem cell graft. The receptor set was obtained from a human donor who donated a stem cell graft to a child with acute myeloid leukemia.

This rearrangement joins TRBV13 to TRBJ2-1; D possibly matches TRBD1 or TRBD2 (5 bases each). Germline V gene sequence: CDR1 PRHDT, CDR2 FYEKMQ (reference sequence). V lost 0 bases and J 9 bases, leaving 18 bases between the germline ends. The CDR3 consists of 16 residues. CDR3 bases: TGTGCCAGCAGCTTAGGCGTGGGACCCTCTTTGGGTGAGCAGTTCTTC. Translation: CASSLGVGPSLGEQFF.

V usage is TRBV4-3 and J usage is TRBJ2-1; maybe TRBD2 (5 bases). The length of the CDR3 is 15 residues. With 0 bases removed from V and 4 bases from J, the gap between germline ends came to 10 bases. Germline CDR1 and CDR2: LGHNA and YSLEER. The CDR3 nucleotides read TGCGCCAGCAGCCAAGACGGACTGCGATACAATGAGCAGTTCTTC. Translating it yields CASSQDGLRYNEQFF.

In DNA form, the CDR3 reads TGCGCCAGCAGCTCAGGGACAGACTTTTTTGGCTACACCTTC. This translates into CASSSGTDFFGYTF. The chain combines TRBV5-1 with TRBJ1-2, with TRBD1 matching 7 bases. CDR1 is SGHRS, CDR2 YFSETQ, per germline. J was trimmed by 7 bases and V by 3 bases; bases with no gene match: 9. CDR3 length equals 14 residues.

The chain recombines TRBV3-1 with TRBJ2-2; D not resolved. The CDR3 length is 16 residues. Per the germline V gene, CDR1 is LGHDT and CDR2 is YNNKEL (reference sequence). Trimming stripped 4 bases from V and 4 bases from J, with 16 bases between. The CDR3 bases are TGTGCCAGCAGCCCACGGACCCGACCGGGCACCGGGGAGCTGTTTTTT. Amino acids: CASSPRTRPGTGELFF.

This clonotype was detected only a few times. The DNA of the CDR3 is TGTGCCAGCAGTTCACGACAGGGTTTCAACTATGGCTACACCTTC. Protein: CASSSRQGFNYGYTF. The rearrangement uses TRBV12-3 or TRBV12-4 and TRBJ1-2, with 7 bases matching TRBD1. The J segment lost 2 bases and the V segment lost 4 bases, leaving 7 bases of the junction unmatched. The CDR3 consists of 15 residues.

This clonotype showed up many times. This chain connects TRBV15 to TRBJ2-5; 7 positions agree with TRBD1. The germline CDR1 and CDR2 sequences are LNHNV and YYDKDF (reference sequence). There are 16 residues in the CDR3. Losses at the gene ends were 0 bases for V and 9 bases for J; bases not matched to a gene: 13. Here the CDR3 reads CATSRDVTGSHRAQYF. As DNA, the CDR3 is TGTGCCACCAGCAGAGACGTGACAGGGTCTCATAGGGCCCAGTACTTC.

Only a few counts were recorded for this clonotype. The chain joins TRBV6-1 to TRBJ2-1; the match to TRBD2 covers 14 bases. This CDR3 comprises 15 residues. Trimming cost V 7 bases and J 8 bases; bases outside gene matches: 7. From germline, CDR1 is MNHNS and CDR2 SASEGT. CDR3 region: CASTQGGLAGDEQFF. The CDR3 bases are TGTGCCAGCACCCAAGGGGGACTAGCGGGAGATGAGCAGTTCTTC.

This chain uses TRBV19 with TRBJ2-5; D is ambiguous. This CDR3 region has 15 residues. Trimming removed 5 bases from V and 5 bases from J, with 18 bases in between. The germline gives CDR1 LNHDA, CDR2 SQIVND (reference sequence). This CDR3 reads CASSSPRKGWETQYF. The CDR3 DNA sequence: TGTGCCAGTAGTTCCCCCAGGAAGGGATGGGAGACCCAGTACTTC.

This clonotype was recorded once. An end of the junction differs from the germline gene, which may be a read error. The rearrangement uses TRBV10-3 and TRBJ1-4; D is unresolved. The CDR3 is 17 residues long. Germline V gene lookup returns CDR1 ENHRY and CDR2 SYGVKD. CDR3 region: CAISESKRERLPEKVFF. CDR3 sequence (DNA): TGTGCCATCAGTGAGTCGAAAAGGGAGAGACTTCCGGAAAAAGTGTTTTTT.

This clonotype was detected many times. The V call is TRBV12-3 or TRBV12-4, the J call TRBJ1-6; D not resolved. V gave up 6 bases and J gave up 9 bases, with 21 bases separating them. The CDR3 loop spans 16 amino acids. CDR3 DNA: TGTGCCAGCAGCCACGTCCTCCGTCAGATAGGTTCACCCCTCCACTTT. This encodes CASSHVLRQIGSPLHF.

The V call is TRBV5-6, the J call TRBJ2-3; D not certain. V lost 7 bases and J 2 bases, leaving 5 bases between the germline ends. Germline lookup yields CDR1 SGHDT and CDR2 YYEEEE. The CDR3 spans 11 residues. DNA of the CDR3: TGTGCCAGCGGGAACACAGATACGCAGTATTTT. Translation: CASGNTDTQYF.

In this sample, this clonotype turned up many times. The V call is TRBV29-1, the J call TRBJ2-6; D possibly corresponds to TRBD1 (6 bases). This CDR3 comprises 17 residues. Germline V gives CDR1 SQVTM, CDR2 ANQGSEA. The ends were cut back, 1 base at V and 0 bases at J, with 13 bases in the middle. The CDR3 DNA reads TGCAGCGTTGAAGCACGTCGGACAGCCTCTGGGGCCAACGTCCTGACTTTC. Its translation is CSVEARRTASGANVLTF.

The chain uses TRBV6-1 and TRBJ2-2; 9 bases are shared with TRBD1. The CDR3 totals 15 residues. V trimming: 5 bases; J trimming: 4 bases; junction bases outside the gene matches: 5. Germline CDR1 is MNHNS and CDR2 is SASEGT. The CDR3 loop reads CASSTTGGGTGELFF. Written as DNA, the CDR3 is TGTGCCAGCAGTACGACAGGGGGAGGCACCGGGGAGCTGTTTTTT.

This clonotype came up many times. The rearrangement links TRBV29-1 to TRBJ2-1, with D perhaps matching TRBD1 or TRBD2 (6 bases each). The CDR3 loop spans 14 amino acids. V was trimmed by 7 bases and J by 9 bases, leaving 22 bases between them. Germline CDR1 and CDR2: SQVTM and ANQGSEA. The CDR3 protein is CSGGVSGKGGEQFF. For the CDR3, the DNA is TGCAGCGGAGGGGTTTCGGGGAAGGGGGGTGAGCAGTTCTTC.

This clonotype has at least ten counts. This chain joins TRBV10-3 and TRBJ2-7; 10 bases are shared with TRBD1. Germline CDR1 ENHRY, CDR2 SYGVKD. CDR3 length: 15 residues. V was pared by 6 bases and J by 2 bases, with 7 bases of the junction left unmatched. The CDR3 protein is CAIRGGQGMTYEQYF. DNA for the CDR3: TGTGCCATCAGGGGGGGACAGGGGATGACCTACGAGCAGTACTTC.